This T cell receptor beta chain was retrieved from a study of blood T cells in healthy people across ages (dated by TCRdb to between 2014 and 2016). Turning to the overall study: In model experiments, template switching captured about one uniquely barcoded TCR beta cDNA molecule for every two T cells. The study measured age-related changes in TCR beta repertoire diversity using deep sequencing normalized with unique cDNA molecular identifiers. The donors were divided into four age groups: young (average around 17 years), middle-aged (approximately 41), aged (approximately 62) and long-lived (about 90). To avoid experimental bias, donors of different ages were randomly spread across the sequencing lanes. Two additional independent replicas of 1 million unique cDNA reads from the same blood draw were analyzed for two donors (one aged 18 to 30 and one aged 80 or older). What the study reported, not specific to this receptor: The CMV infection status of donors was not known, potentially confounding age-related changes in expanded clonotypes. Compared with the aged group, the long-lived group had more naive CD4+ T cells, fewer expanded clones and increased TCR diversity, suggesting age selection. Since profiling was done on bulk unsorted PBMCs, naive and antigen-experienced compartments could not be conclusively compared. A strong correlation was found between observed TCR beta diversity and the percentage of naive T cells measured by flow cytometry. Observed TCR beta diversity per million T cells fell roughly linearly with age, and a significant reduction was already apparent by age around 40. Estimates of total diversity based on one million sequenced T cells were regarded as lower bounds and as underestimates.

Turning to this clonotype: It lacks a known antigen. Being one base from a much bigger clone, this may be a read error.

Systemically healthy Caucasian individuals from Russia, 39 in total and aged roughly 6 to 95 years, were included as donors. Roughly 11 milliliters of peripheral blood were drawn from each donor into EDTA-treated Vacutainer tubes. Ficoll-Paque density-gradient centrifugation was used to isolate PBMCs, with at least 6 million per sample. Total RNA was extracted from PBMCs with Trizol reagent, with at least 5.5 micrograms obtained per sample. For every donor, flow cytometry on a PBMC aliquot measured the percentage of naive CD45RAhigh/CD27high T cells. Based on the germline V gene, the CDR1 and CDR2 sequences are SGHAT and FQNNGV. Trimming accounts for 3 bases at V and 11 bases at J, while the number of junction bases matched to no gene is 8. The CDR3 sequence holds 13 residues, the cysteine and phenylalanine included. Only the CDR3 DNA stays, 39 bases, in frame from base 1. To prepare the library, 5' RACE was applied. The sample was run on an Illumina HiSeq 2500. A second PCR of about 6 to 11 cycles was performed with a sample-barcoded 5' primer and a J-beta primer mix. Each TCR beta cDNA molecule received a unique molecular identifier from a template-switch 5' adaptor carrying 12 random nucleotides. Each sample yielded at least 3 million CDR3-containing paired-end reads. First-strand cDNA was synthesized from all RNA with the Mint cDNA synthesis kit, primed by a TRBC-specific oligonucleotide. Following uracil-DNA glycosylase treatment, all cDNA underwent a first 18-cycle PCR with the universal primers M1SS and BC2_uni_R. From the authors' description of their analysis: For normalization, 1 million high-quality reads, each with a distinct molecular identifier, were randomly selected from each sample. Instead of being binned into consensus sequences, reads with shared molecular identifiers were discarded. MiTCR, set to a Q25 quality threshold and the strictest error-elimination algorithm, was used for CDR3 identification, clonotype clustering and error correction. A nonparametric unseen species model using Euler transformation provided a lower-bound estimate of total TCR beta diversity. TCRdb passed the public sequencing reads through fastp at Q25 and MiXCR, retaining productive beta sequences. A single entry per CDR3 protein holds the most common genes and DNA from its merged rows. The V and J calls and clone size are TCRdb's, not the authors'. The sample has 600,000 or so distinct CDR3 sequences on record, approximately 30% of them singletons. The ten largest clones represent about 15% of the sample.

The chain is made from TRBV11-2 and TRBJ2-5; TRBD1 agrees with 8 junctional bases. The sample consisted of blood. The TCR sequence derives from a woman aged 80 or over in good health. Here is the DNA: TGTGCCAGCAGCTTCCGGACAGGGCATGAGCAGTACTTC. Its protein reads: CASSFRTGHEQYF. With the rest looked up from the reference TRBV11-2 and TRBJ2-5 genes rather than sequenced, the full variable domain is EAGVAQSPRYKIIEKRQSVAFWCNPISGHATLYWYQQILGQGPKLLIQFQNNGVVDDSQLPKDRFSAERLKGVDSTLKIQPAKLEDSAVYLCASSFRTGHEQYFGPGTRLLVL.